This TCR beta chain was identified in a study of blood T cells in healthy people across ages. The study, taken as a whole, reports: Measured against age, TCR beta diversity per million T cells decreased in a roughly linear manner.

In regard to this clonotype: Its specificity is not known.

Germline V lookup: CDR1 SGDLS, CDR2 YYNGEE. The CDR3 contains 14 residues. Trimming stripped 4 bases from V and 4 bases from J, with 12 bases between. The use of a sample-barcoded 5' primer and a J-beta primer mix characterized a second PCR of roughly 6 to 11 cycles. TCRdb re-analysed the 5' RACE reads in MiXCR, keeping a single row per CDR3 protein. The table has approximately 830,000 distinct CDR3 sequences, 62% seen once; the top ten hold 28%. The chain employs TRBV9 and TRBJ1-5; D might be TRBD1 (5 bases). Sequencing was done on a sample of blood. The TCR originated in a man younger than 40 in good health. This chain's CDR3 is CASSQWGRNQPQHF. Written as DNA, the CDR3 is TGTGCCAGCAGCCAATGGGGGAGAAATCAGCCCCAGCATTTT.